Detailed here is one T cell receptor beta chain. This record belongs to a study of CD4 T cells in relation to SARS-CoV-2 and coronaviruses. Sequenced by immunoSEQ multiplex PCR; TCRdb stores in-frame clones only, minus some. The sample lists tens of thousands of clones, around 92% seen once, with roughly 0.4% in the top ten. Germline-derived CDR1 and CDR2 are MRHNA and SNTAGT. CDR3 size: 14 residues. V was shortened by 8 bases and J by 2 bases, with 14 bases between the two germline ends. The material sequenced was naive CD4+ T cells from PBMCs. As to subset: naive CD4+ T cells isolated by negative enrichment. The receptor comes from an adult with COVID-19. V and J are TRBV6-4 and TRBJ2-3; D not certain. The CDR3 is CASSDPGDTDTQYF. The CDR3 DNA reads as TGTGCCAGCTCCGACCCCGGCGACACAGATACGCAGTATTTT.